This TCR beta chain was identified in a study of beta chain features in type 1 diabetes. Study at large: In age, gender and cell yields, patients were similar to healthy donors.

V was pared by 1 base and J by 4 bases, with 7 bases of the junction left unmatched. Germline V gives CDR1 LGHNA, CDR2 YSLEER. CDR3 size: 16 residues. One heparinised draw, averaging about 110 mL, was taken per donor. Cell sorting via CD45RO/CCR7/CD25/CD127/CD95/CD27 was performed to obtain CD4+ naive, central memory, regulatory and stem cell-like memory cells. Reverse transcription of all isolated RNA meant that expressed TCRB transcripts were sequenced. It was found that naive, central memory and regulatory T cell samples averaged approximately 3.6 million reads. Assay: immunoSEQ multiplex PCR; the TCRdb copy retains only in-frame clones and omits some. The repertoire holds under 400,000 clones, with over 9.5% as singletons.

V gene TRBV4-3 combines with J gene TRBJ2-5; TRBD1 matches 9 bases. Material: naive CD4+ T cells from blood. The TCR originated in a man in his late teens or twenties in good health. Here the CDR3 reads CASSQVGQGLGETQYF. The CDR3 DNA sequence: TGCGCCAGCAGCCAAGTGGGACAGGGCTTGGGAGAGACCCAGTACTTC.